This is a list of T cell receptor beta chains from one sample in a study of blood T cell repertoires in COVID-19. The protocol was immunoSEQ multiplex PCR, while the TCRdb copy is restricted to in-frame clones and leaves out a portion. The sample lists some 200,000 clones, about 81% occurring once. Sequenced sample: peripheral blood. All receptors come from a young man with active or convalescent COVID-19. The CDR3 runs from the conserved cysteine through the conserved F or W. Each record gives: D gene, clone size, V gene, J gene, CDR3 DNA, CDR3 protein. The D gene is left open where the match is weak. The size entry is marked missing in some rows and otherwise reads once, few, many or a size class.

D gene: -; clone size: -; V gene: TRBV6-5; J gene: TRBJ2-6; CDR3 DNA: TGTGCCAGCAGTTACGCACGGCGAGGCGGGGCCAACGTCCTGACTTTC; CDR3 protein: CASSYARRGGANVLTF
D gene: -; clone size: -; V gene: TRBV25-1; J gene: TRBJ2-7; CDR3 DNA: TGTGCCAGCAGTGGAGGGTTCTCAGCCTACGAGCAGTACTTC; CDR3 protein: CASSGGFSAYEQYF
D gene: TRBD1; clone size: -; V gene: TRBV7-9; J gene: TRBJ1-1; CDR3 DNA: TGTGCCAGCAGCTTCGTATTGTCGACAGGGCCCGTGGCTTTCTTT; CDR3 protein: CASSFVLSTGPVAFF
D gene: TRBD1; clone size: once; V gene: TRBV19; J gene: TRBJ2-2; CDR3 DNA: TGTGCCAGTAGTCGGGGGGACAGGGACACCGGGGAGCTGTTTTTT; CDR3 protein: CASSRGDRDTGELFF
D gene: -; clone size: -; V gene: TRBV7-2; J gene: TRBJ1-1; CDR3 DNA: TGTGCCAGCAGCTATTACTTGGACAGAGAAGCTTTCTTT; CDR3 protein: CASSYYLDREAFF
D gene: TRBD1; clone size: once; V gene: TRBV9; J gene: TRBJ1-3; CDR3 DNA: TGTGCCAGCAGCGTAGAAGGGGGCAACTCTGGAAACACCATATATTTT; CDR3 protein: CASSVEGGNSGNTIYF
D gene: -; clone size: -; V gene: TRBV28; J gene: TRBJ2-5; CDR3 DNA: TGTGCCAGCAGTTTCTCTAGTCCCGGGGAGACCCAGTACTTC; CDR3 protein: CASSFSSPGETQYF
D gene: -; clone size: -; V gene: TRBV24-1; J gene: TRBJ2-2; CDR3 DNA: TGTGCCACCAGGTCCTCACAGGGCCCCACCGGGGAGCTGTTTTTT; CDR3 protein: CATRSSQGPTGELFF
D gene: TRBD1; clone size: -; V gene: TRBV25-1; J gene: TRBJ2-2; CDR3 DNA: TGTGCCAGCAGTGAAGGGCTCCAGGGGGAAGGAGGGGAGCTGTTTTTT; CDR3 protein: CASSEGLQGEGGELFF
D gene: TRBD1; clone size: -; V gene: TRBV5-1; J gene: TRBJ1-1; CDR3 DNA: TGCGCCAGCAGCTCCCGGACAGGGCTGGGGGTCACTGAAGCTTTCTTT; CDR3 protein: CASSSRTGLGVTEAFF
D gene: -; clone size: -; V gene: TRBV6-2/TRBV6-3; J gene: TRBJ1-6; CDR3 DNA: TGTGCCAGCAGTTACCCGAGGACAGTGAATTCACCCCTCCACTTT; CDR3 protein: CASSYPRTVNSPLHF
D gene: -; clone size: -; V gene: TRBV21-1; J gene: TRBJ1-6; CDR3 DNA: TGTGCCAGCAGTACAACGACTATGCCTTCACCCCTCCACTTT; CDR3 protein: CASSTTTMPSPLHF
D gene: TRBD1; clone size: -; V gene: TRBV28; J gene: TRBJ2-2; CDR3 DNA: TGTGCCAGCAGTCCTCAGGGGGAGAACACCGGGGAGCTGTTTTTT; CDR3 protein: CASSPQGENTGELFF
D gene: TRBD1; clone size: few; V gene: TRBV5-1; J gene: TRBJ1-6; CDR3 DNA: TGCGCCAGCAGCTTCACCGGGACAGGGGTGGAGTCCTATAATTCACCCCTCCACTTT; CDR3 protein: CASSFTGTGVESYNSPLHF
D gene: -; clone size: -; V gene: TRBV2; J gene: TRBJ1-2; CDR3 DNA: TGTGCCAGCAGTGAAGGTCGTAACTATGGCTACACCTTC; CDR3 protein: CASSEGRNYGYTF
D gene: -; clone size: -; V gene: TRBV6-5; J gene: TRBJ2-5; CDR3 DNA: TGTGCCAGCAGTTACTTAGCCGAGGGAGAGACCCAGTACTTC; CDR3 protein: CASSYLAEGETQYF
D gene: TRBD1; clone size: -; V gene: TRBV28; J gene: TRBJ2-3; CDR3 DNA: TGTGCCAGCACCCCAACCCGACAGGGACGAACGCAGTATTTT; CDR3 protein: CASTPTRQGRTQYF
D gene: TRBD2; clone size: once; V gene: TRBV9; J gene: TRBJ2-7; CDR3 DNA: TGTGCCAGCAGCGTCGCTGCGGGAGCGTACCTCTACGAGCAGTACTTC; CDR3 protein: CASSVAAGAYLYEQYF
D gene: -; clone size: -; V gene: TRBV30; J gene: TRBJ1-1; CDR3 DNA: TGTGCCTGGAGTACCCAACCCGGGGGCACTGAAGCTTTCTTT; CDR3 protein: CAWSTQPGGTEAFF
D gene: TRBD1; clone size: once; V gene: TRBV27; J gene: TRBJ1-4; CDR3 DNA: TGTGCCAGCCGGGACAGGGAACTTGAAAAACTGTTTTTT; CDR3 protein: CASRDRELEKLFF
D gene: TRBD1; clone size: -; V gene: TRBV18; J gene: TRBJ1-5; CDR3 DNA: TGTGCCAGCTCACCACGACCGGGACAGGGCCACCAGCCCCAGCATTTT; CDR3 protein: CASSPRPGQGHQPQHF
D gene: -; clone size: few; V gene: TRBV6-5; J gene: TRBJ1-1; CDR3 DNA: TGTGCCAGCAGTTATAATTCACAGAACACTGAAGCTTTCTTT; CDR3 protein: CASSYNSQNTEAFF
D gene: TRBD1; clone size: -; V gene: TRBV6-5; J gene: TRBJ2-4; CDR3 DNA: TGTGCCAGCAGGGCCGGGACAGTAGCCAAAAACATTCAGTACTTC; CDR3 protein: CASRAGTVAKNIQYF
D gene: -; clone size: -; V gene: TRBV30; J gene: TRBJ1-1; CDR3 DNA: TGTGCCTGGAGTGTTGCAGAAAACACTGAAGCTTTCTTT; CDR3 protein: CAWSVAENTEAFF
D gene: -; clone size: -; V gene: TRBV2; J gene: TRBJ1-5; CDR3 DNA: TGTGCCAGCAGTGACCCCGGAGGGGACAGCAATCAGCCCCAGCATTTT; CDR3 protein: CASSDPGGDSNQPQHF
D gene: -; clone size: -; V gene: TRBV7-2; J gene: TRBJ1-1; CDR3 DNA: TGTGCCAGCAGCCAGAAAAGGGGGACTGAAGCTTTCTTT; CDR3 protein: CASSQKRGTEAFF
D gene: TRBD1; clone size: -; V gene: TRBV27; J gene: TRBJ1-3; CDR3 DNA: TGTGCCAGCAGCCCAGACAGGGAAAACACCATATATTTT; CDR3 protein: CASSPDRENTIYF
D gene: TRBD1; clone size: -; V gene: TRBV5-1; J gene: TRBJ1-3; CDR3 DNA: TGCGCCAGCAGCTTGACAGGGGCTGGAAACACCATATATTTT; CDR3 protein: CASSLTGAGNTIYF
D gene: TRBD1; clone size: -; V gene: TRBV9; J gene: TRBJ1-3; CDR3 DNA: TGTGCCAGCAGCGTACAGGGGGGAGGAAACACCATATATTTT; CDR3 protein: CASSVQGGGNTIYF
D gene: -; clone size: -; V gene: TRBV5-4; J gene: TRBJ2-4; CDR3 DNA: TGTGCCAGCAGCTTGTCGGGGGGCTGGGGAAAAAACATTCAGTACTTC; CDR3 protein: CASSLSGGWGKNIQYF
D gene: -; clone size: once; V gene: TRBV7-3; J gene: TRBJ2-1; CDR3 DNA: TGTGCCAGCAGCCCCGGAGGGACAGCCTACAATGAGCAGTTCTTC; CDR3 protein: CASSPGGTAYNEQFF
D gene: -; clone size: -; V gene: TRBV28; J gene: TRBJ2-3; CDR3 DNA: TGTGCCAGCAGCCTAAGGCCCCGGACTAGCACAGATACGCAGTATTTT; CDR3 protein: CASSLRPRTSTDTQYF
D gene: -; clone size: -; V gene: TRBV30; J gene: TRBJ1-2; CDR3 DNA: TGTGCCTGGAATTCGGACAGTCTCTATGGCTACACCTTC; CDR3 protein: CAWNSDSLYGYTF
D gene: -; clone size: once; V gene: TRBV28; J gene: TRBJ1-5; CDR3 DNA: TGTGCCAGCAGTCCGACAGGTAGCCAGCCCCAGCATTTT; CDR3 protein: CASSPTGSQPQHF
D gene: -; clone size: once; V gene: TRBV27; J gene: TRBJ2-7; CDR3 DNA: TGTGCCAGCAGTCCTAGCCCCCTACCCAGCGACTACGAGCAGTACTTC; CDR3 protein: CASSPSPLPSDYEQYF
D gene: -; clone size: -; V gene: TRBV27; J gene: TRBJ1-5; CDR3 DNA: TGTGCCAGCAGTTTGAACGCAGGCGTAAGGTCCCAGCATTTT; CDR3 protein: CASSLNAGVRSQHF
D gene: TRBD2; clone size: -; V gene: TRBV9; J gene: TRBJ2-1; CDR3 DNA: TGTGCCAGCAGCGTGGGTATAGCGGGAGGGGGGTTCTTC; CDR3 protein: CASSVGIAGGGFF
D gene: TRBD1; clone size: -; V gene: TRBV10-1; J gene: TRBJ1-3; CDR3 DNA: TGCGCCAGCAGTCACGGCAGGGGGCTCCCTGGTGGAAACACCATATATTTT; CDR3 protein: CASSHGRGLPGGNTIYF
D gene: TRBD1; clone size: once; V gene: TRBV30; J gene: TRBJ1-2; CDR3 DNA: TGTGCCTGGAGTGGACAGGGATATGGCTACACCTTC; CDR3 protein: CAWSGQGYGYTF
D gene: -; clone size: -; V gene: TRBV6-1; J gene: TRBJ2-6; CDR3 DNA: TGTGCCAGCAGTGAAGAGACAGGTGGGGCCAACGTCCTGACTTTC; CDR3 protein: CASSEETGGANVLTF
D gene: TRBD2; clone size: -; V gene: TRBV19; J gene: TRBJ2-2; CDR3 DNA: TGTGCCAGTAGTCGTGGGAGGGTGGACACCGGGGAGCTGTTTTTT; CDR3 protein: CASSRGRVDTGELFF
D gene: TRBD1; clone size: -; V gene: TRBV5-1; J gene: TRBJ2-1; CDR3 DNA: TGCGCCAGCAGCTTGGCCTCGACAGGGCTAGATAACAATGAGCAGTTCTTC; CDR3 protein: CASSLASTGLDNNEQFF
D gene: -; clone size: -; V gene: TRBV6-1; J gene: TRBJ1-1; CDR3 DNA: TGTGCCAGCAGTGAAGGGGGCGCGATGAACACTGAAGCTTTCTTT; CDR3 protein: CASSEGGAMNTEAFF
D gene: -; clone size: -; V gene: TRBV28; J gene: TRBJ2-1; CDR3 DNA: TGTGCCAGCAGTTTTTATCGAGGCCTAGCGCAAGGTAATGAGCAGTTCTTC; CDR3 protein: CASSFYRGLAQGNEQFF
D gene: -; clone size: once; V gene: TRBV12-3/TRBV12-4; J gene: TRBJ1-5; CDR3 DNA: TGTGCCAGCAGTTTCCGAAGCTATCAGCCCCAGCATTTT; CDR3 protein: CASSFRSYQPQHF
D gene: -; clone size: -; V gene: TRBV5-5; J gene: TRBJ1-1; CDR3 DNA: TGTGCCAGCAGCCTACATCAGGACATTGAAGCTTTCTTT; CDR3 protein: CASSLHQDIEAFF
D gene: -; clone size: -; V gene: TRBV5-1; J gene: TRBJ1-1; CDR3 DNA: TGCGCCAGCAGCTTGGTCGGACCAGGGCAAGCTTTCTTT; CDR3 protein: CASSLVGPGQAFF
D gene: -; clone size: -; V gene: TRBV30; J gene: TRBJ1-1; CDR3 DNA: TGTGCCTGGAGTGTACTTGGAGGGTACCAGGTAGGCCCCATGAACACTGAAGCTTTCTTT; CDR3 protein: CAWSVLGGYQVGPMNTEAFF
D gene: TRBD1; clone size: -; V gene: TRBV18; J gene: TRBJ1-1; CDR3 DNA: TGTGCCAGCTCACCGCAGGGACAGGGGGGCACTGAAGCTTTCTTT; CDR3 protein: CASSPQGQGGTEAFF
D gene: TRBD2; clone size: -; V gene: TRBV3-1/TRBV3-2; J gene: TRBJ2-5; CDR3 DNA: TGTGCCAGCAGCCAGGAAGGGACTAGAGGAGAGACCCAGTACTTC; CDR3 protein: CASSQEGTRGETQYF
D gene: -; clone size: -; V gene: TRBV28; J gene: TRBJ1-2; CDR3 DNA: TGTGCCAGCAGGATACAGGGTTGGCAGAGCTATGGCTACACCTTC; CDR3 protein: CASRIQGWQSYGYTF
D gene: -; clone size: -; V gene: TRBV28; J gene: TRBJ1-1; CDR3 DNA: TGTGCCAGCAGTTCGGCAGGAGGTCCTCCTGAAGCTTTCTTT; CDR3 protein: CASSSAGGPPEAFF
D gene: -; clone size: -; V gene: TRBV24-1; J gene: TRBJ2-3; CDR3 DNA: TGTGCCACCAGGCTACGTTCTAGCACAGATACGCAGTATTTT; CDR3 protein: CATRLRSSTDTQYF
D gene: -; clone size: -; V gene: TRBV18; J gene: TRBJ1-3; CDR3 DNA: TGTGCCAGCTCCCTTAGCTCTGGCTCTGGAAACACCATATATTTT; CDR3 protein: CASSLSSGSGNTIYF
D gene: TRBD1; clone size: once; V gene: TRBV6-4; J gene: TRBJ1-2; CDR3 DNA: TGTGCCAGCAGCGCGGACAGGTCCTATGGCTACACCTTC; CDR3 protein: CASSADRSYGYTF
D gene: -; clone size: -; V gene: TRBV24-1; J gene: TRBJ2-5; CDR3 DNA: TGTGCCACCAGTGACAGGGGAGAGACCCAGTACTTC; CDR3 protein: CATSDRGETQYF
D gene: -; clone size: -; V gene: TRBV5-6; J gene: TRBJ1-3; CDR3 DNA: TGTGCCAGCAGCTCCCTGGTTCGGGATGGATTCGGAAACACCATATATTTT; CDR3 protein: CASSSLVRDGFGNTIYF